A selection of T cell receptor beta chains follows, all from one sample in a study of cytomegalovirus exposure and HLA in healthy donors. Assay: immunoSEQ multiplex PCR; the TCRdb copy retains only in-frame clones and omits some. Of some 150,000 clones listed, roughly 85% are singletons. Sequencing input: PBMCs. The receptors shown here come from a woman in her forties or fifties in good health and CMV-seronegative. Each CDR3 is given with its conserved first and last residue. The D gene is left open where the match is weak. Clone size is stated in some rows and not others, as once, few, many or a class when expanded.

CDR3aa,CDR3nt,abundance,v_gene,j_gene,len,d_gene
CASSSGQGARETQYF,TGTGCCAGCAGTTCCGGACAGGGGGCACGGGAGACCCAGTACTTC,-,TRBV9,TRBJ2-5,15,TRBD1
CASSNGPTGGEQFF,TGTGCCAGCAGCAACGGTCCCACAGGGGGCGAGCAGTTCTTC,-,TRBV7-9,TRBJ2-1,14,TRBD1
CASRGTGADTIYF,TGTGCCAGCAGAGGGACAGGGGCCGACACCATATATTTT,few,TRBV6-6,TRBJ1-3,13,TRBD1
CASSLGRAQYNEQFF,TGTGCCAGCAGCTTGGGGAGGGCTCAATACAATGAGCAGTTCTTC,-,TRBV7-3,TRBJ2-1,15,TRBD2
CASRDRNYEQYF,TGTGCCAGCAGGGACAGAAACTACGAGCAGTACTTC,-,TRBV19,TRBJ2-7,12,TRBD1
CASSSRRSQETQYF,TGTGCCAGCAGCTCCCGGCGGTCCCAAGAGACCCAGTACTTC,-,TRBV7-2,TRBJ2-5,14,-
CASSQEAASGRRTETQYF,TGCGCCAGCAGCCAAGAGGCGGCTAGCGGGAGGAGGACGGAGACCCAGTACTTC,-,TRBV4-3,TRBJ2-5,18,TRBD2
CASSIEGGANNEQFF,TGTGCCAGCAGCATAGAAGGGGGGGCCAACAATGAGCAGTTCTTC,-,TRBV7-9,TRBJ2-1,15,-
CATQTGTAYNEQFF,TGTGCCACCCAAACAGGGACAGCCTACAATGAGCAGTTCTTC,-,TRBV28,TRBJ2-1,14,TRBD1
CASTKGGSPYEQYF,TGTGCCAGTACGAAGGGCGGGTCTCCCTACGAGCAGTACTTC,once,TRBV19,TRBJ2-7,14,-
CASSPQGLHYGYTF,TGTGCCAGCAGTCCCCAGGGTCTCCACTATGGCTACACCTTC,-,TRBV27,TRBJ1-2,14,-
CASSYGPHQTSYEQYF,TGTGCCAGCAGTTACGGTCCCCACCAGACTAGCTACGAGCAGTACTTC,-,TRBV6-5,TRBJ2-7,16,-
CASSRQPSRDEQFF,TGTGCCAGCAGCAGACAGCCCTCTAGGGATGAGCAGTTCTTC,-,TRBV6-4,TRBJ2-1,14,-
CASSFSGTGITDTQYF,TGTGCCAGCAGCTTCTCCGGGACAGGCATCACAGATACGCAGTATTTT,-,TRBV11-3,TRBJ2-3,16,TRBD1
CASSQGRGPYEQYF,TGCGCCAGCAGCCAAGGCAGGGGTCCCTACGAGCAGTACTTC,-,TRBV4-3,TRBJ2-7,14,-
CASSQGQGAYEQYF,TGCGCCAGCAGCCAAGGGCAGGGGGCTTACGAGCAGTACTTC,-,TRBV4-1,TRBJ2-7,14,TRBD1
CASSRSTGFYGYTF,TGTGCCAGTAGTAGGTCGACAGGCTTCTATGGCTACACCTTC,-,TRBV19,TRBJ1-2,14,-
CASSPNRAANEKLFF,TGCGCCAGCAGCCCGAACAGGGCAGCTAATGAAAAACTGTTTTTT,-,TRBV4-3,TRBJ1-4,15,-
CASSPGTAPSGSTYEQYF,TGTGCCAGCAGCCCCGGGACAGCCCCCTCCGGGTCAACCTACGAGCAGTACTTC,-,TRBV7-9,TRBJ2-7,18,TRBD1
CASSLQAYNSPLHF,TGTGCCAGCAGCTTACAGGCTTATAATTCGCCCCTCCACTTT,once,TRBV7-9,TRBJ1-6,14,-
CAISPRGATDTQYF,TGTGCCATCAGTCCCCGGGGGGCCACAGATACGCAGTATTTT,once,TRBV10-3,TRBJ2-3,14,-
CASSLSGGEGNQPQHF,TGTGCCAGCAGTTTATCCGGCGGGGAGGGGAATCAGCCCCAGCATTTT,-,TRBV28,TRBJ1-5,16,-
CASRPGGVGSYFYNEQFF,TGTGCCAGCAGACCAGGGGGAGTCGGGTCTTACTTTTACAATGAGCAGTTCTTC,-,TRBV27,TRBJ2-1,18,TRBD1
CASSLLQGERNIQYF,TGTGCCAGCAGCTTGCTCCAGGGTGAGAGAAACATTCAGTACTTC,-,TRBV5-8,TRBJ2-4,15,-
CATSRGDTDTQYF,TGTGCCACCAGCAGAGGAGACACAGATACGCAGTATTTT,-,TRBV15,TRBJ2-3,13,-
CASSLVQGLGYGYTF,TGTGCCAGCAGCTTAGTGCAGGGGTTGGGCTATGGCTACACCTTC,-,TRBV7-2,TRBJ1-2,15,-
CASSRGQGEKLFF,TGTGCCAGCAGCCGGGGACAGGGAGAAAAACTGTTTTTT,once,TRBV14,TRBJ1-4,13,TRBD1
CASSSQPRGVSGYGYTF,TGTGCCAGCAGCTCCCAACCCCGGGGGGTATCAGGGTATGGCTACACCTTC,-,TRBV7-2,TRBJ1-2,17,-
CASSQGAAVEQYF,TGCGCCAGCAGCCAAGGGGCAGCGGTAGAGCAGTACTTC,once,TRBV4-3,TRBJ2-7,13,-
CASTLDRGHYNEQFF,TGTGCCAGCACCCTTGACAGGGGGCACTACAATGAGCAGTTCTTC,-,TRBV6-1,TRBJ2-1,15,TRBD1